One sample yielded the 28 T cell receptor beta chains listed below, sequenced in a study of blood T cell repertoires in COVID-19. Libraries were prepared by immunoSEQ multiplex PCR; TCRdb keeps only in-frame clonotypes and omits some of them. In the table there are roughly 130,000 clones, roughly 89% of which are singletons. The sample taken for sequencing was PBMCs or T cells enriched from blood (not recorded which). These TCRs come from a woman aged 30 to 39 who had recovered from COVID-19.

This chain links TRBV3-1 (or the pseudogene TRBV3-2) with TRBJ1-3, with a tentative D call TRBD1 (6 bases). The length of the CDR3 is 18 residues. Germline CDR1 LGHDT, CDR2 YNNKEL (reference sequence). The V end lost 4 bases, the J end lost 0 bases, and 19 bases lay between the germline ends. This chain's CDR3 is CASSRRQARAASGNTIYF. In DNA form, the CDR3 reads TGTGCCAGCAGCCGTCGACAGGCCCGGGCCGCCTCTGGAAACACCATATATTTT.

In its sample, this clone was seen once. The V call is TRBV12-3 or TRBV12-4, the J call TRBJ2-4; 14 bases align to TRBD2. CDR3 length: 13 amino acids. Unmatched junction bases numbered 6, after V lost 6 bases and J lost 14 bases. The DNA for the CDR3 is TGTGCCAGCAGGCGGGGACTAGCGGGAGCCAAGTACTTC. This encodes CASRRGLAGAKYF.

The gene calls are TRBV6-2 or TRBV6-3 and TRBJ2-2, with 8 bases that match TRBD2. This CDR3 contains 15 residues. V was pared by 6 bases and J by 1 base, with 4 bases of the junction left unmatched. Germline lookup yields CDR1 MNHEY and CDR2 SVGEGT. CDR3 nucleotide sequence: TGTGCCAGCAGCCCTAGCGGGCGGAACACCGGGGAGCTGTTTTTT. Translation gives CASSPSGRNTGELFF.

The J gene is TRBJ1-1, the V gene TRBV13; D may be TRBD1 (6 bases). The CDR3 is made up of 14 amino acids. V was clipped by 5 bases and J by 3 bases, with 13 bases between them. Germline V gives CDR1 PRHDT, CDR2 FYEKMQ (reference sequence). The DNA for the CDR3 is TGTGCCAGCAGCGAAATACAGGGTTACACTGAAGCTTTCTTT. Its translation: CASSEIQGYTEAFF.

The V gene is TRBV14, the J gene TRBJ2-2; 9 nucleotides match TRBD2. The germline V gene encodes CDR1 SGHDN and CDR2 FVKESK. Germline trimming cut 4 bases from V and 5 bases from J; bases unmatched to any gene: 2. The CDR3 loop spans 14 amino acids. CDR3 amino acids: CASSLLAGTGELFF. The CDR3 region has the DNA TGTGCCAGCAGCCTCCTAGCGGGGACCGGGGAGCTGTTTTTT. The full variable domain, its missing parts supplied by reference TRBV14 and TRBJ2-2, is EAGVTQFPSHSVIEKGQTVTLRCDPISGHDNLYWYRRVMGKEIKFLLHFVKESKQDESGMPNNRFLAERTGGTYSTLKVQPAELEDSGVYFCASSLLAGTGELFFGEGSRLTVL.

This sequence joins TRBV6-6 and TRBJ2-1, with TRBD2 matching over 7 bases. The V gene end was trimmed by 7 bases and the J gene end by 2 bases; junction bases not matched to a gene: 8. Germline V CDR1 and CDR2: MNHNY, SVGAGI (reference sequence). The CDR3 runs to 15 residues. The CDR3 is CASTLSGTPYNEQFF. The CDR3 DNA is TGTGCCAGCACCTTAAGCGGGACCCCCTACAATGAGCAGTTCTTC.

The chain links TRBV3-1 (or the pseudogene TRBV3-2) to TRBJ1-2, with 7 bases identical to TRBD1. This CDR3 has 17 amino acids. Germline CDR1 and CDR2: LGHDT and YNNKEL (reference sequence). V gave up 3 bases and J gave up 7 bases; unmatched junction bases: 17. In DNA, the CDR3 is TGTGCCAGCAGCCAGGAAGCCAGGACAGGAGCAAGGGGTGGCTACACCTTC. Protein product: CASSQEARTGARGGYTF.

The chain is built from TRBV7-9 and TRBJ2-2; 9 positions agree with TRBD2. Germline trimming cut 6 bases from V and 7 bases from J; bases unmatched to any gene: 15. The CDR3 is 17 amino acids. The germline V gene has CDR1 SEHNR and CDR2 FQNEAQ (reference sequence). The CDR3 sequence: CASSPKGTSYSGGELFF. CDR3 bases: TGTGCCAGCAGTCCAAAGGGGACTAGCTACTCTGGCGGGGAGCTGTTTTTT.

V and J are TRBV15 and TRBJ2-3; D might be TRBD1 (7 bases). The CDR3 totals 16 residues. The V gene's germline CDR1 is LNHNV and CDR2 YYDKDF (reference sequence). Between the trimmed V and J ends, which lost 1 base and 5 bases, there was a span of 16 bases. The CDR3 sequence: CATSRAIAGGGDTQYF. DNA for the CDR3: TGTGCCACCAGCAGAGCTATAGCAGGGGGAGGAGATACGCAGTATTTT.

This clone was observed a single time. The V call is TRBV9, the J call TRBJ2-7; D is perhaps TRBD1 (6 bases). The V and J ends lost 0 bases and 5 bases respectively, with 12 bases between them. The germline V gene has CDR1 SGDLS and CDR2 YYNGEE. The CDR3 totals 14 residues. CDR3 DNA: TGTGCCAGCAGCGTAGAATCCAGGGGCCACGAGCAGTACTTC. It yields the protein CASSVESRGHEQYF.

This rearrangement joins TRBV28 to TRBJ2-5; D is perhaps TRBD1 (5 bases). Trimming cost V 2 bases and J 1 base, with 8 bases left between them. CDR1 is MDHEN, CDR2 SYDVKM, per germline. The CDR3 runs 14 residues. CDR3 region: CASSLQGIQETQYF. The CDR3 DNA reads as TGTGCCAGCAGTTTACAGGGAATCCAAGAGACCCAGTACTTC.

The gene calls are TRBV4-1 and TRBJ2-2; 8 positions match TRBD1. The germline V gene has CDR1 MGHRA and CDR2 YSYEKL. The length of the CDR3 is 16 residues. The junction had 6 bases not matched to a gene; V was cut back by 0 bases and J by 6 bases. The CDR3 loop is CASSQDLRGLAGELFF. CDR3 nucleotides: TGCGCCAGCAGCCAAGATCTCAGGGGGCTGGCCGGGGAGCTGTTTTTT.

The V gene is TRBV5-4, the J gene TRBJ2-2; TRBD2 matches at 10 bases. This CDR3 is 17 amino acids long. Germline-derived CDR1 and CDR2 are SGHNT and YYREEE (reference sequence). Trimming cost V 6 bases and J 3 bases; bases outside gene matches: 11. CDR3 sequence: CASTVRLAGAHTGELFF. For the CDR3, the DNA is TGTGCCAGCACCGTCCGCCTAGCGGGAGCGCACACCGGGGAGCTGTTTTTT.

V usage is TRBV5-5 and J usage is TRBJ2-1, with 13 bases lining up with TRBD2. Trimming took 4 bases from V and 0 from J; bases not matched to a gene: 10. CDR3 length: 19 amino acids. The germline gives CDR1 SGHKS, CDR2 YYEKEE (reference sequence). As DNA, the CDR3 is TGTGCCAGCAGCCCCCGACTAGCGGGAGGCGTTAGCTCCTACAATGAGCAGTTCTTC. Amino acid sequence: CASSPRLAGGVSSYNEQFF.

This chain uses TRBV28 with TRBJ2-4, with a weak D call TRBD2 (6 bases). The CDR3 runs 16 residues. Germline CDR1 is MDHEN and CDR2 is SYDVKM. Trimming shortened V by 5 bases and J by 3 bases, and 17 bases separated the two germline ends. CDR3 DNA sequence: TGTGCCAGCAGTCCGATTACTAGCTCCAACAAAAACATTCAGTACTTC. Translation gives CASSPITSSNKNIQYF.

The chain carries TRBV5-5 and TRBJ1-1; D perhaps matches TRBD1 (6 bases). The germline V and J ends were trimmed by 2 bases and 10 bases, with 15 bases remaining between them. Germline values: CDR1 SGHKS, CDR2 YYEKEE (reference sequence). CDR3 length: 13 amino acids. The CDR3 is CASSLNRAPGAFF. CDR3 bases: TGTGCCAGCAGCTTAAACAGGGCCCCAGGAGCTTTCTTT.

Written as DNA, the CDR3 is TGTGCCAGCAGCGCTGGGGGCAGTCAAGAGACCCAGTACTTC. This encodes CASSAGGSQETQYF. This chain joins TRBV6-2 or TRBV6-3 and TRBJ2-5; a possible D gene is TRBD1 (6 bases). V was cut by 6 bases and J by 2 bases, with 13 bases left in between. Germline values: CDR1 MNHEY, CDR2 SVGEGT. The CDR3 runs to 14 residues.

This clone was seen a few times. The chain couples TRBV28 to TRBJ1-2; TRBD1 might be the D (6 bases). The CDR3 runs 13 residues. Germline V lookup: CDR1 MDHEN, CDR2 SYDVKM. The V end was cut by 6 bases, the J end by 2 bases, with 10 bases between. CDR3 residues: CASSDTGNYGYTF. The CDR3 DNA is TGTGCCAGCAGCGACACAGGGAACTATGGCTACACCTTC.

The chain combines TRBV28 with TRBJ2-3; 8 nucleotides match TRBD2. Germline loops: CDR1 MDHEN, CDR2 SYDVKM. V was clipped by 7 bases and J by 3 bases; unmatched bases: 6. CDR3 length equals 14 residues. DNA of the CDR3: TGTGCCAGCAACGGAGCGGGGGTTACAGATACGCAGTATTTT. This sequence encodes CASNGAGVTDTQYF.

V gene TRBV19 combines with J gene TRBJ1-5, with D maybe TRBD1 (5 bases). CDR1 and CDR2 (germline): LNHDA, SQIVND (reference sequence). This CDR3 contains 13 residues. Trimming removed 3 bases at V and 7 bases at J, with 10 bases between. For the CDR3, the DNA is TGTGCCAGTAGTATGGGGGGGTTCCAGCCCCAGCATTTT. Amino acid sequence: CASSMGGFQPQHF.

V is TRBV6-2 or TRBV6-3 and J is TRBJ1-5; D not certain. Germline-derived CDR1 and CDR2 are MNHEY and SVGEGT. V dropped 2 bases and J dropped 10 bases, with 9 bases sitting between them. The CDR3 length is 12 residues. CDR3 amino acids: CASSYRVLPQHF. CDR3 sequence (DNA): TGTGCCAGCAGTTACCGTGTTCTCCCCCAGCATTTT.

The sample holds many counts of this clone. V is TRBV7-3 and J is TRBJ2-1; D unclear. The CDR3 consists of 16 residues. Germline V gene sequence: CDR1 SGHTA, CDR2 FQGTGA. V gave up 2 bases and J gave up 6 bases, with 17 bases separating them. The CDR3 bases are TGTGCCAGCAGCTTAGGCCCGCGGTACCTGGGCAATGAGCAGTTCTTC. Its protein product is CASSLGPRYLGNEQFF.

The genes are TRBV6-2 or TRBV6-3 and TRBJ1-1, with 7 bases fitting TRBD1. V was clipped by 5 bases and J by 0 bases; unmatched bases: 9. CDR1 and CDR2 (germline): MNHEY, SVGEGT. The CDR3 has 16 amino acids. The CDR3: CASSGKEGAMNTEAFF. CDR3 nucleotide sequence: TGTGCCAGCAGTGGCAAGGAGGGGGCGATGAACACTGAAGCTTTCTTT.

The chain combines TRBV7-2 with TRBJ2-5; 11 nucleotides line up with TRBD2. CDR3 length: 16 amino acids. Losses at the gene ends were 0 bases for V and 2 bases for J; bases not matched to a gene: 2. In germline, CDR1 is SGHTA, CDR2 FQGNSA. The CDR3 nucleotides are TGTGCCAGCAGCTTAGCGCTAGCGGGAGGACAAGAGACCCAGTACTTC. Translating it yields CASSLALAGGQETQYF.

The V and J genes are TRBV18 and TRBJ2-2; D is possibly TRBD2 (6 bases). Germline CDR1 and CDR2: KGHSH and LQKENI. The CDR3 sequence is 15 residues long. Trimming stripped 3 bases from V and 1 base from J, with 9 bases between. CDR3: CASSPKGGNTGELFF. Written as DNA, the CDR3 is TGTGCCAGCTCACCGAAGGGAGGGAACACCGGGGAGCTGTTTTTT. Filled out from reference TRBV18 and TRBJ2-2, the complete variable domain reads NAGVMQNPRHLVRRRGQEARLRCSPMKGHSHVYWYRQLPEEGLKFMVYLQKENIIDESGMPKERFSAEFPKEGPSILRIQQVVRGDSAAYFCASSPKGGNTGELFFGEGSRLTVL.

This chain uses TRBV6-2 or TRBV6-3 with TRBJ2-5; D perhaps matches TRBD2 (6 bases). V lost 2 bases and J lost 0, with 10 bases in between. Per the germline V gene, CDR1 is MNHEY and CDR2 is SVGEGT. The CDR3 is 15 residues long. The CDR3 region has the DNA TGTGCCAGCAGTTACGGGGCGGGGAACCAAGAGACCCAGTACTTC. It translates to CASSYGAGNQETQYF.

The CDR3 DNA sequence: TGTGCCAGCAGCCTTAGCGGGGAAGAGACCCAGTACTTC. It yields the protein CASSLSGEETQYF. The J gene is TRBJ2-5, the V gene TRBV11-2; TRBD2 matches 8 bases. CDR1 and CDR2 (germline): SGHAT, FQNNGV. V gave up 5 bases and J gave up 3 bases; unmatched junction bases: 2. This CDR3 spans 13 amino acids.

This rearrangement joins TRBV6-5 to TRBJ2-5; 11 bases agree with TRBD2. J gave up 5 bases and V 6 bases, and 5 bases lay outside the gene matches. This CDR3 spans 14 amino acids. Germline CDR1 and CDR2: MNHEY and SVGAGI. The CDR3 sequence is CASSLAGGTETQYF. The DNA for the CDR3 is TGTGCCAGCAGCCTAGCGGGAGGTACGGAGACCCAGTACTTC.